The rows below give T cell receptor beta chains drawn from one sample of a study of blood T cell repertoires in COVID-19. Method: immunoSEQ multiplex PCR; TCRdb's copy keeps in-frame clones and lacks some. The sample includes 150,000 to 180,000 clones, roughly 82% seen only once; the top ten take around 9.8%. The sequenced sample was peripheral blood. The receptors stem from a woman between 45 and 60 years old with acute or convalescent COVID-19. CDR3s include the opening cysteine and the closing phenylalanine or tryptophan. The D gene is left open where the match is weak. Expanded clones get a size class; other rows say once, few or many, or leave the size out.

clone_size d_call j_call v_call cdr3_aa cdr3_nt
NA TRBD2 TRBJ2-7 TRBV10-3 CAIMGLASRQYF TGTGCCATCATGGGACTAGCGTCGCGGCAGTACTTC
NA NA TRBJ1-4 TRBV7-6 CASSPTLGHTTNEKLFF TGTGCCAGCAGCCCGACACTCGGACATACAACTAATGAAAAACTGTTTTTT
NA NA TRBJ1-4 TRBV12-3/TRBV12-4 CASSRTNEKLFF TGTGCCAGCAGCCGAACTAATGAAAAACTGTTTTTT
NA NA TRBJ1-5 TRBV7-9 CASSLAGTDNQPQHF TGTGCCAGCAGCTTAGCTGGAACAGACAATCAGCCCCAGCATTTT
NA TRBD2 TRBJ2-3 TRBV7-3 CASSFGTSVTDTQYF TGTGCCAGCAGCTTCGGGACTAGCGTCACAGATACGCAGTATTTT
NA NA TRBJ1-6 TRBV7-8 CASSLVKSSPLHF TGTGCCAGCAGCTTAGTCAAGAGTTCACCCCTCCACTTT
NA NA TRBJ2-2 TRBV19 CASNRRALTGELFF TGTGCCAGTAACCGGCGGGCGCTCACCGGGGAGCTGTTTTTT
NA TRBD1 TRBJ2-1 TRBV19 CASSSWGTDYNEQFF TGTGCCAGTAGTTCATGGGGGACAGATTACAATGAGCAGTTCTTC
NA NA TRBJ1-2 TRBV12-3/TRBV12-4 CASSPDGARGYTF TGTGCCAGCAGTCCCGACGGCGCGAGGGGCTACACCTTC
NA TRBD2 TRBJ2-1 TRBV14 CASSQGRQAVLAGAYNEQFF TGTGCCAGCAGCCAAGGCAGGCAGGCGGTATTAGCGGGGGCCTACAATGAGCAGTTCTTC
NA NA TRBJ1-3 TRBV4-3 CASSQVLGSSGNTIYF TGCGCCAGCAGCCAAGTATTAGGGAGCAGTGGAAACACCATATATTTT
NA NA TRBJ2-1 TRBV28 CASSITGHYNEQFF TGTGCCAGCAGTATCACGGGACACTACAATGAGCAGTTCTTC
NA TRBD1 TRBJ1-1 TRBV28 CASSLGGQGETEAFF TGTGCCAGCAGTTTAGGGGGACAGGGTGAGACTGAAGCTTTCTTT
NA TRBD2 TRBJ2-1 TRBV7-2 CASSFRAGTDYNEQFF TGTGCCAGCAGCTTTAGAGCGGGGACCGACTACAATGAGCAGTTCTTC
NA TRBD2 TRBJ2-5 TRBV6-6 CANKNGGASLETQYF TGTGCCAACAAAAACGGGGGGGCCTCTTTGGAGACCCAGTACTTC
NA NA TRBJ1-1 TRBV7-2 CASSLAWKGLNTEAFF TGTGCCAGCAGCTTAGCGTGGAAGGGGCTGAACACTGAAGCTTTCTTT
NA TRBD2 TRBJ2-3 TRBV6-5 CASRSSGGRPDTQYF TGTGCCAGCAGGTCGAGCGGGGGGCGCCCAGATACGCAGTATTTT
NA NA TRBJ1-2 TRBV4-2 CASSQDLGGLANYGYTF TGTGCCAGCAGCCAAGATCTCGGCGGTCTAGCTAACTATGGCTACACCTTC
NA NA TRBJ1-4 TRBV5-5 CASAKSPQGPKEKLFF TGTGCCAGCGCCAAATCCCCCCAGGGGCCCAAGGAAAAACTGTTTTTT
few NA TRBJ1-2 TRBV4-3 CASSRDGFGYTF TGCGCCAGCAGCCGCGATGGTTTTGGCTACACCTTC
NA NA TRBJ2-1 TRBV4-3 CASSQGDSRNEQFF TGCGCCAGCAGCCAGGGCGACAGCCGCAATGAGCAGTTCTTC
NA TRBD1 TRBJ1-6 TRBV13 CASSDRGGQGGSSYNSPLHF TGTGCCAGCAGCGACCGCGGAGGACAGGGTGGGAGCTCCTATAATTCACCCCTCCACTTT
NA TRBD2 TRBJ2-7 TRBV5-4 CASSPSRLAVTYEQYF TGTGCCAGCAGCCCCTCTAGACTAGCGGTGACCTACGAGCAGTACTTC
NA TRBD1 TRBJ2-1 TRBV7-2 CASSSYRTGGNSYNEQFF TGTGCCAGCAGCTCCTACCGGACAGGGGGAAATTCCTACAATGAGCAGTTCTTC
many TRBD1 TRBJ2-7 TRBV2 CASTDRDYEQYF TGTGCCAGCACGGACAGGGACTACGAGCAGTACTTC
NA NA TRBJ2-5 TRBV23-1 CASSLSRDILLVQETQYF TGCGCCAGCAGTCTAAGCCGGGACATCCTTTTGGTCCAAGAGACCCAGTACTTC
NA TRBD1 TRBJ2-6 TRBV29-1 CSVSGTASGANVLTF TGCAGCGTTTCGGGGACAGCCTCTGGGGCCAACGTCCTGACTTTC
NA NA TRBJ1-1 TRBV19 CASSEPGLTEAFF TGTGCCAGTAGTGAACCAGGTTTGACTGAAGCTTTCTTT
NA NA TRBJ2-3 TRBV5-1 CASSLRVAATDTQYF TGCGCCAGCAGCTTAAGGGTAGCGGCCACAGATACGCAGTATTTT
once TRBD1 TRBJ2-1 TRBV24-1 CATSDLSGQGLSGDLLYNEQFF TGTGCCACCAGTGACTTAAGCGGACAGGGGCTATCGGGAGATCTACTTTACAATGAGCAGTTCTTC
few NA TRBJ2-1 TRBV9 CASSPRTLPREQFF TGTGCCAGCAGCCCCCGGACTCTGCCCCGGGAGCAGTTCTTC
few TRBD1 TRBJ2-2 TRBV7-7 CASSLRPPQDRVTGELFF TGTGCCAGCAGCTTAAGGCCCCCCCAGGACAGGGTCACCGGGGAGCTGTTTTTT
NA TRBD1 TRBJ2-5 TRBV5-6 CASSLVGQLIQETQYF TGTGCCAGCAGCTTGGTGGGACAGCTAATTCAAGAGACCCAGTACTTC
NA NA TRBJ1-2 TRBV21-1 CASSDTGQGTGYTF TGTGCCAGCAGTGATACGGGACAGGGGACTGGCTACACCTTC
NA NA TRBJ1-5 TRBV2 CASNRDSNQPQHF TGTGCCAGCAACAGGGATAGCAATCAGCCCCAGCATTTT
NA TRBD1 TRBJ2-7 TRBV10-2 CASRGTGGYEQYF TGCGCCAGCAGAGGGACAGGGGGTTACGAGCAGTACTTC
few NA TRBJ2-7 TRBV2 CASSGVGAYEQYF TGTGCCAGCAGTGGGGTAGGAGCCTACGAGCAGTACTTC
few TRBD2 TRBJ2-3 TRBV5-4 CASSLGPTRGEDTQYF TGTGCCAGCAGCTTGGGCCCCACGCGGGGGGAAGATACGCAGTATTTT
NA TRBD1 TRBJ1-3 TRBV9 CASSFQGARGNTIYF TGTGCCAGCAGCTTTCAGGGGGCGCGTGGAAACACCATATATTTT
few NA TRBJ1-5 TRBV5-8 CASSLVPGVQPQHF TGTGCCAGCAGCTTGGTTCCAGGGGTACAGCCCCAGCATTTT
NA TRBD2 TRBJ2-1 TRBV25-1 CASSDGLAGRGFF TGTGCCAGCAGTGACGGACTAGCGGGAAGGGGGTTCTTC
NA TRBD1 TRBJ1-1 TRBV9 CASSAEDRREAFF TGTGCCAGCAGCGCGGAGGACAGGCGGGAAGCTTTCTTT
NA TRBD1 TRBJ1-2 TRBV5-1 CASRSGQGDYGYTF TGCGCCAGCAGGTCGGGACAGGGGGACTATGGCTACACCTTC
NA NA TRBJ2-3 TRBV3-1/TRBV3-2 CASSQVTLGTSTQYF TGTGCCAGCAGCCAAGTTACCCTGGGGACATCGACGCAGTATTTT
NA TRBD1 TRBJ2-7 TRBV9 CASSPGTGAFYEQYF TGTGCCAGCAGCCCCGGGACAGGGGCTTTCTACGAGCAGTACTTC
NA TRBD1 TRBJ1-3 TRBV9 CASSVAWGQGASGNTIYF TGTGCCAGCAGCGTAGCTTGGGGACAGGGGGCGTCTGGAAACACCATATATTTT
NA NA TRBJ1-1 TRBV6-5 CASRTPGGAHTEAFF TGTGCCAGCAGGACCCCGGGGGGGGCCCACACTGAAGCTTTCTTT
once NA TRBJ1-1 TRBV19 CASTTRRGYTEAFF TGTGCCAGTACCACCCGGAGAGGGTACACTGAAGCTTTCTTT
NA NA TRBJ1-3 TRBV7-8 CASSFYGNTIYF TGTGCCAGCAGCTTCTATGGAAACACCATATATTTT
NA TRBD1 TRBJ2-7 TRBV6-6 CASSRFSGTGTYEQYF TGTGCCAGCAGTCGATTCTCCGGGACAGGGACCTACGAGCAGTACTTC
NA NA TRBJ2-5 TRBV7-3 CASSLGPRTFAQETQYF TGTGCCAGCAGCTTAGGTCCCCGGACATTCGCCCAAGAGACCCAGTACTTC
NA NA TRBJ2-7 TRBV6-5 CASSYSPQGGYEQYF TGTGCCAGCAGTTACTCGCCCCAGGGGGGATACGAGCAGTACTTC
NA TRBD1 TRBJ2-5 TRBV7-7 CASSLASTGEETQYF TGTGCCAGCAGCTTAGCCAGCACAGGGGAAGAGACCCAGTACTTC
NA TRBD2 TRBJ2-1 TRBV2 CASSEASGGRVNEQFF TGTGCCAGCAGTGAAGCTTCGGGGGGTCGGGTCAATGAGCAGTTCTTC
NA NA TRBJ1-2 TRBV28 CASSLGGQGYTF TGTGCCAGCAGTTTAGGTGGACAAGGCTACACCTTC
NA TRBD1 TRBJ1-1 TRBV3-1/TRBV3-2 CASSQDWTGAEAFF TGTGCCAGCAGCCAAGATTGGACAGGAGCTGAAGCTTTCTTT
NA NA TRBJ2-3 TRBV11-2 CASSVPVTDTQYF TGTGCCAGCAGCGTGCCAGTAACAGATACGCAGTATTTT
NA NA TRBJ2-7 TRBV14 CASSLWEGGHSYEQYF TGTGCCAGCAGCCTTTGGGAGGGGGGTCACTCCTACGAGCAGTACTTC
NA NA TRBJ1-1 TRBV11-2 CASSLGGAVAEAFF TGTGCCAGCAGCTTAGGGGGCGCGGTCGCTGAAGCTTTCTTT